The sequence of this TCR beta chain was determined in a study of regulatory and conventional T cells in RAG deficiency. Study-level findings and limits: Shannon entropy fell and Simpson indices rose in RAG-deficient patients. Omenn patients showed >90% Treg-Tconv overlap and shorter CDR3 lengths.

Regarding this clone: Its target is unknown.

Some clones are missing from TCRdb's copy, which holds only in-frame ones; the method was immunoSEQ multiplex PCR. The sample lists fewer than 35,000 clones, 75% to 90% occurring once. These same records also appear under a second study, on regulatory T cells. That publication notes: The primer mix had 52 TRBV and 13 TRBJ primers. Skewed V and J usage and few unique V-J pairs marked patient repertoires, most in Tregs.

Sequenced input: CD8+ T cells sorted from blood. The source of this sequence is a human donor in good health.

CDR3 loop: CASSRGHKKETQYF. The CDR3 DNA is TGTGCCAGCAGTAGGGGACACAAGAAAGAGACCCAGTACTTC. This chain links TRBV27 with TRBJ2-5, with a possible D match to TRBD1 (6 bases). CDR1 is MNHEY, CDR2 SMNVEV, per germline (reference sequence). This CDR3 is 14 amino acids long. Trimming left V 5 bases short and J 3 bases short, with 13 bases between.